This T cell receptor (beta chain) was obtained from a study of T cells in tumors after PD-1 blockade. About the research overall: Prior checkpoint blockade, systemic immunosuppressant use, or anti-cancer therapy within 4 weeks excluded patients. Either cemiplimab 350 mg every 2 weeks or pembrolizumab 200 mg every 3 weeks was given. Blood samples averaged about 120,000 templates (range about 22,000-260,000) and 36,000 or so unique clonotypes.

TCRdb's table, derived via immunoSEQ multiplex PCR, lists solely in-frame clones and lacks some. The table shows around 35,000 clones, with 73% occurring only once. The CDR3 has 13 amino acids. Germline V CDR1 and CDR2: SNHLY, FYNNEI. The germline V and J ends were trimmed by 11 bases and 5 bases, with 17 bases remaining between them. This material consisted of PBMCs, taken after anti-PD-1 treatment. The sequence came from a human donor with basal cell carcinoma. The chain links TRBV2 to TRBJ2-3; D is possibly TRBD1 (7 bases). This CDR3 reads CAGRGGGGDTQYF. DNA for the CDR3: TGTGCCGGCCGCGGAGGGGGCGGAGATACGCAGTATTTT.